The subject of this entry is one TCR beta chain. Its antigen is unknown. The repertoire was sequenced with immunoSEQ multiplex PCR; TCRdb's copy has only in-frame clones and lacks some. The sample records about 40,000 clones, about two thirds being singletons. The data are from a study of vaccination effects on CD4 cells after COVID-19. CDR3 length: 14 residues. The junction had 7 bases not matched to a gene; V was cut back by 5 bases and J by 7 bases. From germline, CDR1 is LNHDA and CDR2 SQIVND (reference sequence). The authors isolated CD4+ T cells after roughly eleven days of culture. Participants received two doses of either the BNT162b2 or mRNA-1273 vaccine. Negative nucleocapsid antibody tests before and after vaccination confirmed no previous SARS-CoV-2 infection.

This specimen was CD4+ T cells from PBMCs cultured without peptide, taken after COVID-19 vaccination. The chain uses TRBV19 and TRBJ1-5; 8 bases line up with TRBD1. The TCR originated in a human donor who received a COVID-19 vaccine. CDR3: CASSPTGVRQPQHF. DNA of the CDR3: TGTGCCAGTAGTCCGACAGGGGTGAGACAGCCCCAGCATTTT.